Below are 11 T cell receptor beta chains sequenced from a single sample in a study of T cell repertoires in cytomegalovirus infection (dated by TCRdb to between 2018 and 2020). For sequencing, an Illumina HiSeq 1500 was employed. TCRdb ran its own pipeline on the public reads, namely fastp trimming at Q25 and MiXCR clone calling, and kept in-frame beta chains. Rows merge per CDR3 protein into single entries with the most common DNA and genes. The sample data list some 170,000 distinct CDR3 sequences, and approximately 18% of these were observed just once. The ten top clones hold almost 25% of the sample. The specimen was CD8+ T cells from PBMCs. These receptors were taken from a human donor in good health (CMV status not recorded). Some clones in this sample may be carry-over from other donors' samples.

Remarks on this clonotype: Since no conserved phenylalanine or tryptophan closes the CDR3, a read error is the likely cause. The chain uses TRBV29-1 and TRBJ1-2; 9 bases are shared with TRBD1. Germline V lookup: CDR1 SQVTM, CDR2 ANQGSEA. The CDR3 sequence is 13 residues long. Germline trimming cut 6 bases from V and 6 bases from J; bases unmatched to any gene: 8. The CDR3 DNA reads as TGCAGCGTACCCACAGGGGGCAGGAATGGCTACACCTTA. It yields the protein CSVPTGGRNGYTL.

DNA of the CDR3: TGTGCCAGCAAACTCCGCTCAACTAATGAAAAACTGTTTTTT. This sequence encodes CASKLRSTNEKLFF. This rearrangement joins TRBV6-6 to TRBJ1-4; D ambiguous. The germline V and J ends were trimmed by 7 bases and 0 bases, with 9 bases remaining between them. The germline gives CDR1 MNHNY, CDR2 SVGAGI (reference sequence). The CDR3 spans 14 residues.

The chain carries TRBV29-1 and TRBJ1-1; 8 bases are shared with TRBD1. The CDR3 totals 15 residues. The V and J ends lost 7 bases and 2 bases, in that order; junction bases with no gene match: 12. Germline CDR1 SQVTM, CDR2 ANQGSEA. CDR3 in amino acids: CSGELRQGYNTEAFF. The CDR3 nucleotides read TGCAGCGGTGAGTTAAGACAGGGGTACAACACTGAAGCTTTCTTT.

The chain recombines TRBV7-2 with TRBJ2-1, with 7 positions matching TRBD1. The length of the CDR3 is 14 residues. In germline, CDR1 is SGHTA, CDR2 FQGNSA. Trimming took 8 bases from V and 4 from J; bases not matched to a gene: 8. The CDR3 is CASSLRDRYNEQFF. Written as DNA, the CDR3 is TGTGCCAGCTCACTACGGGACAGATACAATGAGCAGTTCTTC.

The chain uses TRBV20-1 and TRBJ1-6; D ambiguous. V was cut by 0 bases and J by 5 bases, with 11 bases left in between. The length of the CDR3 is 15 residues. Germline CDR1 reads DFQATT; CDR2 reads SNEGSKA (reference sequence). CDR3 bases: TGCAGTGCTAGAGATTTGGCAGGAGATAATTCACCCCTCCACTTT. Translated: CSARDLAGDNSPLHF.

The chain employs TRBV12-3 or TRBV12-4 and TRBJ2-1; D call uncertain. The CDR3 runs 16 residues. V lost 4 bases and J 0 bases, leaving 13 bases between the germline ends. CDR3 nucleotide sequence: TGTGCCAGCAGTTCCAGACAACCCAGCTCCTACAATGAGCAGTTCTTC. Its translation is CASSSRQPSSYNEQFF.

The chain links TRBV6-5 to TRBJ1-1; 7 bases match TRBD1. Germline-derived CDR1 and CDR2 are MNHEY and SVGAGI. V trimming: 4 bases; J trimming: 4 bases; junction bases outside the gene matches: 6. CDR3 size: 14 residues. The CDR3 coding sequence is TGTGCCAGCAGTTTCTCGACAGGGACCACTGAAGCTTTCTTT. Translating it yields CASSFSTGTTEAFF.

Only a few counts were recorded for this clonotype. V usage is TRBV7-2 and J usage is TRBJ1-2, with unresolved D. The CDR3 is made up of 13 amino acids. Germline CDR1 and CDR2: SGHTA and FQGNSA. V was trimmed by 5 bases and J by 4 bases, leaving 11 bases between them. The CDR3 loop is CASSKNTFYGYTF. The CDR3 nucleotides read TGTGCCAGCAGCAAGAACACCTTCTATGGCTACACCTTC.

This clonotype came up many times. This sequence joins TRBV7-2 and TRBJ2-7, with D hard to call. Trimming removed 2 bases from V and 0 bases from J, with 11 bases in between. The CDR3 loop spans 15 amino acids. Germline CDR1 and CDR2: SGHTA and FQGNSA. CDR3 sequence: CASSLRSGSSYEQYF. CDR3 bases: TGTGCCAGCAGCTTACGGTCAGGTAGCTCCTACGAGCAGTACTTC.

This clonotype was observed a few times. This CDR3 is CASSYEGNLGDEQFF. For the CDR3, the DNA is TGTGCCAGCAGCTATGAGGGTAATCTGGGGGATGAGCAGTTCTTC. This chain links TRBV5-6 with TRBJ2-1; either TRBD1 or TRBD2 may supply D (5 bases each). The CDR3 sequence is 15 residues long. V was cut by 3 bases and J by 8 bases, with 18 bases left in between. Germline V gene sequence: CDR1 SGHDT, CDR2 YYEEEE.

The table lists this clonotype with many counts. The rearrangement uses TRBV7-8 and TRBJ1-5, with TRBD1 matching 7 bases. The CDR3 is 15 amino acids. CDR1 is SGHVS and CDR2 is FQNEAQ in the germline V gene. V shed 5 bases and J 2 bases; nucleotides not matched to a gene: 6. This chain's CDR3 is CASSKTGNGNQPQHF. The CDR3 DNA reads TGTGCCAGCAGCAAGACAGGGAACGGCAATCAGCCCCAGCATTTT.